This TCR beta chain was recovered during a study of cytomegalovirus exposure and HLA in healthy donors (dated by TCRdb to 2017 to 2019). The study in broad terms: An earlier analysis of 587 of the donors reported roughly 300 Gb of sequence data and approximately 110 million unique TCR beta sequences from about 179 million T cells. Rather than drawing on any new phenotypic data, the later analysis identified candidate immune exposures from TCR beta sequences and the way those sequences occurred across donors. A later genetic analysis used genome-wide SNP genotypes for about 65% of the roughly 700 donors, treating that subset as a discovery cohort. The study was designed to test whether signatures of past pathogen exposure could be identified by cataloging public T cell receptors. HLA typing included class I and class II loci at four-digit resolution. An early release that covered about 600 HLA-typed donors contained around 330 gigabases of sequencing data and 65 million to 100 million unique TCR sequences. A separate validation cohort of 100 to 150 different subjects was used in addition to the 666-subject first cohort. Among some 410 genotyped donors of the cohort, an average of approximately 240,000 unique TCR beta nucleotide sequences was sequenced per donor, of which about 18% were non-productive. Because of strong linkage in the cohort, 5 or 6 DR-DQ haplotypes were treated as single units for association and clustering. Typing coverage varied by locus: roughly 620-630 donors for A, B, C, DRB1 and DQB1; roughly 560 for DQA1; about 590 for DPA1; approximately 450 for DPB1. Every repertoire in the discovery cohort had been generated on one and the same sequencing platform. To predict cytomegalovirus infection status, the study combined high-throughput TCR immunosequencing, statistical association of individual TCRs with disease status, and machine learning. Of the 300 to 500 genotyped donors, less than 85% were placed in the genetic ancestry cluster associated with self-reported Caucasian donors. Donor age, sex, ethnicity and CMV serostatus were compiled alongside the repertoire data. An earlier analysis of 587 of the donors used high-throughput TCR beta sequencing to judge whether each TCR beta V gene segment behaved as functional or pseudogenic. Using immunosequencing, the study profiled T cell repertoires from around 670 subjects and related those repertoires to cytomegalovirus serostatus. To study patterns of TCR occurrence, a later analysis re-analyzed previously published TCR beta repertoires from 650 to 750 donors and added high-resolution HLA genotyping.

The library was obtained by the immunoSEQ multiplex PCR assay. For the multiplex PCR, a mixture combining 60 forward primers for TCR Vbeta segments and 13 reverse primers for TCR Jbeta segments was used. The CDR3 region of rearranged TCR beta genes was amplified from genomic DNA with a multiplex PCR assay. On the Illumina HiSeq System, the amplified TCR beta libraries were sequenced as 87-base-pair reads. In the source study's methods: A later analysis counted tens of millions of unique TCR beta chains across the 500 to 850 repertoires, and around 9.9 million of these chains were shared by at least two donors. Raw reads were error-corrected and collapsed into unique sequences by a nearest-neighbor algorithm in which closely related sequences were merged to remove PCR and sequencing errors. CDR3 sequences were aligned to IMGT reference sequences to assign V, D and J gene segments. For a sequence to be retained, a match of at least six nucleotides was required to both a V gene segment and a J gene segment. Rearrangements were called productive when the CDR3 lacked stop codons and stayed in frame with V and J; all others were non-productive. Following IMGT convention, CDR3 was defined as the stretch from the second conserved V-encoded cysteine to the conserved J-encoded phenylalanine. Sequences without an unambiguous match to a single V gene segment were excluded from the earlier analysis of 450 to 750 of the donors. An earlier analysis of fewer than 750 of the donors classified V segments as functional when productive rearrangements were above 56.7% and as segregating when the standard deviation between donors was above 5%. To diagnose cytomegalovirus status from the catalog of TCR beta chain sequences, a statistical classification framework was built. In a later analysis, TCR nucleotide sequences were compared against IMGT/GENE-DB human TR gene sequences so that V and J genes could be assigned. In a later analysis, CDR3 sequences and most-parsimonious VDJ recombination scenarios were assigned using the TCRdist pipeline. In a later analysis, each TCR beta chain was defined by its CDR3 amino acid sequence together with its V-gene family, and reads without a unique V-gene family were excluded. As a way to deal with suspected cross-contamination and a sequencing artifact, a later analysis dropped nearly 600 nucleotide sequences that were highly shared and had low generation probability. In a later analysis, a clonal expansion index for each public chain was calculated from normalized within-repertoire ranks of inferred template counts. In a later analysis, generation probabilities were computed using a VDJ recombination model fitted to out-of-frame rearrangements, and the results were checked against IGoR. In a later analysis, hypergeometric tests were used to score TCR-TCR, TCR-HLA and TCR-CMV co-occurrence, with a repertoire-size bias correction applied to TCR pairs. A later analysis estimated false discovery rates by permuting HLA or CMV assignments 20 times. In a later analysis, co-occurring TCRs were grouped with DBSCAN, and TCRdist sequence similarity was added when clustering was performed within HLA-allele-positive subsets. Repertoires with fewer than 30,000 or more than 120,000 public chains, plus five repertoires with anomalous nucleotide sharing, were excluded from co-occurrence clustering. As stored in TCRdb, this immuneACCESS dataset retains in-frame rearrangements with V and J assigned. A fraction of the clones does not appear; measured against another copy, unresolved V genes explain less than half of the discrepancy, and the remainder lacks a known reason. Clone size and the V and J calls come from that table; the DNA yielded D and trimming. The sample profile shows some 60,000 clones; roughly 80% of them were found once. The top ten constitute about 1.6% of the sample.

The paper's findings and limits, for the study overall: It was suggested by the authors that the approach could potentially be generalized to other disease states and immunological phenotypes. Broadly in line with IMGT annotations, most TCR beta V segments showed up in productive rearrangements about 90% or about 30% of the time in an earlier analysis of under 700 of the donors. Because counts were too low, about 17 rarely observed V segments, including chromosome 9 orphons, were excluded from the earlier analysis of some 540 of the donors. The classifier was reported to diagnose cytomegalovirus status with high specificity and sensitivity in both the original cohort and the validation cohort. In a later analysis, HLA-associated TCR beta chains were found to be more clonally expanded and to have lower generation probabilities than equally common non-associated chains. A later analysis found that TCR association rates varied across HLA loci, with DRB1 alleles showing the most associated TCRs and HLA-C alleles the fewest. Because some donors lacked HLA typing at each locus, the association tests relied only on the typed subset. A later analysis associated 15,000 or so TCR beta sequences with specific HLA alleles at a false discovery rate of 0.05. In a later analysis, most CMV-associated TCR beta chains were found to appear HLA-restricted, with HLA associations seemingly driven largely by CMV exposure. A cluster of highly shared sequence variants was judged likely to be a technical artifact of the sequencing pipeline. In the study, around 150 TCR beta chains were listed as associated with cytomegalovirus. Compared with the approximately 720-donor mean, donors in an Asian-associated ancestry cluster had fewer N-insertions in productive TCRs, according to a later genetic analysis. Immune exposure information for the cohort was limited to CMV serostatus. V-gene and J-gene trimming of TCR beta chains was associated with a missense DCLRE1C variant in a later genetic analysis, and the association was replicated in an independent cohort. In vitro tests confirmed that a few of the cytomegalovirus-associated TCR beta chains recognize cytomegalovirus antigens. Correlated functional status among segregating V segments might be attributable to linkage disequilibrium, but an unknown experimental factor could not be ruled out. When HLA alleles, especially DR and DQ, strongly co-occurred, attributing TCR associations to individual alleles was difficult. Presence/absence analyses assumed roughly uniform sequencing depth across donors, an assumption that may not hold. A further reported finding was that TCR beta sequences accurately predicted the HLA-A and HLA-B alleles for most subjects in the first cohort. Several of the top co-occurrence clusters appeared to be linked to parvovirus B19, influenza, CMV and Epstein-Barr virus, according to a later analysis. The cohort was sequenced for TCR beta chains only, and without alpha or paired-chain data the features that could be detected were limited. Across donors, most TCR sequences were observed very rarely, whereas some public TCRs were present in many individuals.

As for this clone: This clone's antigen is unknown. No much larger clone is present one base from it, and per-base qualities are unavailable.

In total, roughly 710 healthy bone marrow donors made up the cohort. All cohort members were sampled while nominally healthy, although unrecorded immune exposures were likely present. CMV serostatus was positive for 250 to 300 and negative for about 55% of the roughly 670 cohort members, and was not recorded for this donor. A peripheral blood sample was provided by each donor, and peripheral blood mononuclear cells were used for TCR beta sequencing. Genomic DNA was extracted from the blood cell samples with the Qiagen DNeasy Blood Extraction Kit. Sequenced material: PBMCs. This clonotype was sampled from a human donor in good health.

The DNA sequence is TGTGCCAGCAGCCAAGTCGACAACTACGAGCAGTACTTC. Translated, it reads CASSQVDNYEQYF. The chain uses TRBV4-2 and TRBJ2-7; there is no confident call for the D gene. According to the germline V gene, CDR1 reads LGHNA and CDR2 reads YNFKEQ. Spanning cysteine to phenylalanine, the CDR3 consists of 13 amino acids. Only the CDR3 DNA stays, 39 bases, in frame from base 1. Relative to germline, V is 1 base shorter and J is 3 bases shorter, with 7 bases between their ends.